Following are 17 T cell receptor beta chains from one sample sequenced in a study of T cells in Graves' hyperthyroidism and ophthalmopathy. The CDR3 regions of TCR beta were amplified from RNA transcripts. HTBI primers were the set used in a first-round RT-PCR of the TCR CDR3. TCRdb passed the multiplex PCR reads through MiXCR, listing each CDR3 protein once. Among around 580,000 distinct CDR3 sequences listed, 16% were seen once. Sequencing was done on a sample of blood. The receptor source for this set is a woman between 18 and 29 years old with Graves' hyperthyroidism.

The chain carries TRBV19 and TRBJ1-3; 7 bases agree with TRBD1. V dropped 5 bases and J dropped 3; count of bases not matched to a gene: 16. This CDR3 has 18 amino acids. The germline V gene encodes CDR1 LNHDA and CDR2 SQIVND (reference sequence). The DNA for the CDR3 is TGTGCCAGTAGTCCTCGCCCCTTGGGACAGCTCCTTGGAAACACCATATATTTT. It specifies CASSPRPLGQLLGNTIYF.

On this clonotype: A much larger clone lies a single base off, so this may be a read error. This chain connects TRBV20-1 to TRBJ1-1; possible D gene TRBD1, 5 bases. The CDR3 is made up of 14 amino acids. Per germline, CDR1 DFQATT and CDR2 SNEGSKA (reference sequence). This CDR3 reads CSARGGTMNTEGFF. DNA of the CDR3: TGCAGTGCTAGAGGGGGCACCATGAACACTGAAGGTTTCTTT.

This chain links TRBV3-1 with TRBJ2-3; D unclear. The V gene lost 0 bases and the J gene lost 2 bases, with 12 bases spanning the gap. CDR3 length equals 16 residues. Looked up from germline, CDR1 is LGHDT and CDR2 is YNNKEL (reference sequence). DNA for the CDR3: TGTGCCAGCAGCCAAGATCTAAGCGATATCACAGATACGCAGTATTTT. Protein product: CASSQDLSDITDTQYF.

This clonotype was counted between two and nine times. The rearrangement uses TRBV4-2 and TRBJ2-5; 11 positions agree with TRBD2. Germline lookup yields CDR1 LGHNA and CDR2 YNFKEQ. The length of the CDR3 is 16 residues. The V gene end was trimmed by 0 bases and the J gene end by 4 bases; junction bases not matched to a gene: 4. CDR3 in amino acids: CASSQEGLAGGETQYF. The CDR3 DNA sequence: TGTGCCAGCAGCCAAGAGGGTCTAGCGGGAGGAGAGACCCAGTACTTC.

This chain connects TRBV12-3 or TRBV12-4 to TRBJ1-6; TRBD1 agrees at 7 bases. The V segment lost 4 bases and the J segment 8 bases; nucleotides outside the gene matches: 2. CDR3 length: 13 amino acids. DNA for the CDR3: TGTGCCAGCAGTTCAGGGGGGCATTCACCCCTCCACTTT. Translation: CASSSGGHSPLHF.

V gene TRBV18 combines with J gene TRBJ1-3; TRBD1 is a possible D gene (5 bases). Germline V gene data show CDR1 as KGHSH and CDR2 as LQKENI. V was shortened by 3 bases and J by 3 bases, with 15 bases between the two germline ends. The CDR3 has 16 residues. The CDR3 loop reads CASSPMAGLGGNTIYF. The CDR3 DNA reads as TGTGCCAGCTCACCCATGGCAGGGCTGGGTGGAAACACCATATATTTT.

The chain has TRBV3-1 and TRBJ2-5, with D unresolved. With 0 bases removed from V and 5 bases from J, the gap between germline ends came to 13 bases. The germline CDR1 and CDR2 sequences are LGHDT and YNNKEL (reference sequence). The CDR3 totals 15 residues. The CDR3 region is CASSQEGFSRETQYF. For the CDR3, the DNA is TGTGCCAGCAGCCAAGAGGGGTTCAGCCGGGAGACCCAGTACTTC.

The table lists this clonotype with many counts. The J gene is TRBJ2-3, the V gene TRBV20-1; a possible D gene is TRBD1 (6 bases). The CDR3 contains 15 residues. V lost 1 base and J 4 bases, leaving 15 bases between the germline ends. CDR1 is DFQATT and CDR2 is SNEGSKA in the germline V gene (reference sequence). Here the CDR3 DNA reads TGCAGTGCTAGAGGTGGGGGCAGGTTCGCAGATACGCAGTATTTT. This sequence encodes CSARGGGRFADTQYF.

This clonotype was observed many times. The chain joins TRBV15 to TRBJ2-5; either TRBD1 or TRBD2 may fit D (5 bases each). This CDR3 has 14 residues. Germline V gene lookup returns CDR1 LNHNV and CDR2 YYDKDF (reference sequence). The V end was cut by 0 bases, the J end by 5 bases, with 10 bases between. The CDR3 here is CATSRDSGRETQYF. The DNA of the CDR3 is TGTGCCACCAGCAGAGATTCGGGACGTGAGACCCAGTACTTC.

Points on this clonotype: The junction differs from germline at one of its ends, possibly a read error. The gene calls are TRBV5-1 and TRBJ1-2; D is unclear. This CDR3 contains 17 residues. Germline loops: CDR1 SGHRS, CDR2 YFSETQ. The CDR3 DNA is TGTGCCAGCAGCTTGGGAGTTTGGCAAGTCACTGCCTATGGCTACACCTTC. It specifies CASSLGVWQVTAYGYTF. The full variable domain, rest sourced from reference TRBV5-1 and TRBJ1-2, is KAGVTQTPRYLIKTRGQQVTLSCSPISGHRSVSWYQQTPGQGLQFLFEYFSETQRNKGNFPGRFSGRQFSNSRSEMNVSTLELGDSALYLCASSLGVWQVTAYGYTFGSGTRLTVV.

The CDR3 here is CASSHRARETQYF. For the CDR3, the DNA is TGCGCCAGCAGCCACAGGGCTCGAGAGACCCAGTACTTC. V gene TRBV10-2 combines with J gene TRBJ2-5; a possible D gene is TRBD1 (6 bases). CDR3 length: 13 amino acids. V gave up 6 bases and J gave up 4 bases, with 12 bases separating them. Germline V gene data show CDR1 as WSHSY and CDR2 as SAAADI.

To note about this clonotype: With a much larger clone just one base away, this may be a read error. The J gene is TRBJ2-3, the V gene TRBV7-2, with 8 bases matching TRBD2. V lost 1 base to trimming and J lost 5 bases; unmatched junction nucleotides: 11. CDR1 and CDR2 from the germline V gene are SGHTA and FQGNSA. The length of the CDR3 is 17 residues. The DNA for the CDR3 is TGTGCCAGCAGCTTAGTTAGCCTGGTCGGGGGGGAAGATACGCAGTATTTT. Protein product: CASSLVSLVGGEDTQYF.

This clonotype was detected many times. J is TRBJ1-5 and V is TRBV2, with 7 bases fitting TRBD1. The CDR3 is 16 amino acids. With 4 bases clipped from V and 4 bases from J, the junction kept 10 bases outside the gene matches. Germline CDR1 and CDR2: SNHLY and FYNNEI. The CDR3 nucleotides read TGTGCCAGCAGTGGCGGGGGCAGGGGGATTAATCAGCCCCAGCATTTT. Translation: CASSGGGRGINQPQHF.

In this sample, this clonotype turned up a few times. This chain uses TRBV19 with TRBJ2-7; 8 bases match TRBD1. The CDR3 is 14 residues long. Trimming cost V 4 bases and J 3 bases; bases outside gene matches: 5. Germline-derived CDR1 and CDR2 are LNHDA and SQIVND (reference sequence). The CDR3 is CASSRIDRGYEQYF. The CDR3 DNA is TGTGCCAGTAGTAGGATAGACAGGGGCTACGAGCAGTACTTC.

This clonotype was observed many times. A single base separates this from a much larger clone, so it may be a read error. The rearrangement joins TRBV11-2 to TRBJ2-1; D unclear. CDR3 size: 12 residues. V was trimmed by 1 base and J by 5 bases, leaving 3 bases between them. Germline V CDR1 and CDR2: SGHAT, FQNNGV. CDR3 in amino acids: CASSLADNEQFF. CDR3 DNA: TGTGCCAGCAGCTTAGCAGACAATGAGCAGTTCTTC.

This clonotype appeared many times. This chain connects TRBV7-2 to TRBJ1-2; D uncertain. There are 13 residues in the CDR3. CDR1 SGHTA and CDR2 FQGNSA come from the germline V gene. Trimming took 2 bases from V and 8 from J, leaving 12 bases between them. DNA of the CDR3: TGTGCCAGCAGCTTAATCAATCGGGCCGGCTACACCTTC. Protein product: CASSLINRAGYTF.

This clonotype was counted a few times. The genes are TRBV15 and TRBJ1-2, with 7 bases identical to TRBD1. Germline V gene data show CDR1 as LNHNV and CDR2 as YYDKDF (reference sequence). V lost 4 bases and J lost 4; bases outside the gene matches: 6. The CDR3 is made up of 14 amino acids. In nucleotides, the CDR3 is TGTGCCACCAGCATCCGACAGGGCGGCTATGGCTACACCTTC. Translation gives CATSIRQGGYGYTF. The variable domain in full, with the rest retrieved from reference TRBV15 and TRBJ1-2, is DAMVIQNPRYQVTQFGKPVTLSCSQTLNHNVMYWYQQKSSQAPKLLFHYYDKDFNNEADTPDNFQSRRPNTSFCFLDIRSPGLGDTAMYLCATSIRQGGYGYTFGSGTRLTVV.